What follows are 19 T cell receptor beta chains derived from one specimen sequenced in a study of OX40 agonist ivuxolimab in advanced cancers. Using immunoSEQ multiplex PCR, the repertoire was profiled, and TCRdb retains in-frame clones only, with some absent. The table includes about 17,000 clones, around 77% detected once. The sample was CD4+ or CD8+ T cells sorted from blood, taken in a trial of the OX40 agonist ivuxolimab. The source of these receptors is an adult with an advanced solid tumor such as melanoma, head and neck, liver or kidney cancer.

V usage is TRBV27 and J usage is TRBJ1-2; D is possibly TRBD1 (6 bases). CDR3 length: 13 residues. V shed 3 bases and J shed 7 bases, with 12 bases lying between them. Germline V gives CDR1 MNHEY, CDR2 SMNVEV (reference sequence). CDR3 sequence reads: CASSFTGSAGYTF. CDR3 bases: TGTGCCAGCAGTTTTACAGGGTCGGCTGGCTACACCTTC.

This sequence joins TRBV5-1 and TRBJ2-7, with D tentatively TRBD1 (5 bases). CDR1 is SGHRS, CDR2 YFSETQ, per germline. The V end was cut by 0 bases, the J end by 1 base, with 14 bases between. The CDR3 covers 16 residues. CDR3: CASSLAWGSSSYEQYF. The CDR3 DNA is TGCGCCAGCAGCTTGGCCTGGGGCAGTTCATCCTACGAGCAGTACTTC.

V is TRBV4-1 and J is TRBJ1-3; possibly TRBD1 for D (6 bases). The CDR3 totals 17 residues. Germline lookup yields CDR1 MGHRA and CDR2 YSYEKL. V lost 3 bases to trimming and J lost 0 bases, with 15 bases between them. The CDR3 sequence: CASSQFSGDPSGNTIYF. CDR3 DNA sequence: TGCGCCAGCAGCCAGTTCTCAGGGGACCCCTCTGGAAACACCATATATTTT.

This CDR3 reads CASSGWTEAFF. The CDR3 nucleotides read TGTGCCAGCTCCGGTTGGACTGAAGCTTTCTTT. The chain joins TRBV27 to TRBJ1-1; no firm D call. The germline V and J ends were trimmed by 8 bases and 5 bases, with 9 bases remaining between them. From germline, CDR1 is MNHEY and CDR2 SMNVEV (reference sequence). The CDR3 has 11 amino acids.

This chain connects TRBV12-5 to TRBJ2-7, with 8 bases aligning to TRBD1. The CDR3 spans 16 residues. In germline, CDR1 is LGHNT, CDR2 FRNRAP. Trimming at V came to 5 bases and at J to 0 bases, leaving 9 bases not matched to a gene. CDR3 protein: CASGRPRTGLSYEQYF. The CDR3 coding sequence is TGTGCTAGTGGTCGCCCCCGGACAGGGCTCTCCTACGAGCAGTACTTC.

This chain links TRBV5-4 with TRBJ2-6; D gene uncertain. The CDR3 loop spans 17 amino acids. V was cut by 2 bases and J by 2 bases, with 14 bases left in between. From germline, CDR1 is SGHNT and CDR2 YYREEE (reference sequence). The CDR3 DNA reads TGTGCCAGCAGCTTCGCCACGGCGCCGACTGGGGCCAACGTCCTGACTTTC. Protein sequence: CASSFATAPTGANVLTF.

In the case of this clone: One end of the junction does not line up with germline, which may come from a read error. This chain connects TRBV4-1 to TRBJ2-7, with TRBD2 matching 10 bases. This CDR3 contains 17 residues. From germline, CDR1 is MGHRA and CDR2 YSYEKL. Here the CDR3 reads CVSSQVPSGGSPYEQYF. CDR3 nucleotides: TGCGTCAGCAGCCAAGTGCCTAGCGGGGGTTCCCCTTACGAGCAGTACTTC.

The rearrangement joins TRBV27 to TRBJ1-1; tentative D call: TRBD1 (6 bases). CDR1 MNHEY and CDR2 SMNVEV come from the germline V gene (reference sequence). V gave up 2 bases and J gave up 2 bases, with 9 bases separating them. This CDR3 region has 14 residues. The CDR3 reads CASSLRGTNTEAFF. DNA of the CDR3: TGTGCCAGCAGTTTACGAGGGACAAACACTGAAGCTTTCTTT.

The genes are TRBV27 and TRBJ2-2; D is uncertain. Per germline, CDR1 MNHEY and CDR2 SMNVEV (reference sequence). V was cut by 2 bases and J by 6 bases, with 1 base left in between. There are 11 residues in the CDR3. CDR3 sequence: CASSLAGELFF. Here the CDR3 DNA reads TGTGCCAGCAGTTTAGCCGGGGAGCTGTTTTTT.

The CDR3 coding sequence is TGTGCCAGCAGTTTGTGGCAGGGAAACCAGCCCCAGCATTTT. Translated, it gives CASSLWQGNQPQHF. The rearrangement joins TRBV27 to TRBJ1-5; D might be TRBD1 (5 bases). There are 14 residues in the CDR3. CDR1 and CDR2 (germline): MNHEY, SMNVEV (reference sequence). The V end was cut by 3 bases, the J end by 7 bases, with 13 bases between.

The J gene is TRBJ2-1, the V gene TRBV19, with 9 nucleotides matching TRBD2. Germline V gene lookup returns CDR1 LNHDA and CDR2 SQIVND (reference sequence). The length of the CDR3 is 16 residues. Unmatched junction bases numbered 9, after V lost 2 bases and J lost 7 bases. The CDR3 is CASSIKLRGGLNEQFF. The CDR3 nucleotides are TGTGCCAGTAGTATAAAATTGCGGGGGGGCCTTAATGAGCAGTTCTTC.

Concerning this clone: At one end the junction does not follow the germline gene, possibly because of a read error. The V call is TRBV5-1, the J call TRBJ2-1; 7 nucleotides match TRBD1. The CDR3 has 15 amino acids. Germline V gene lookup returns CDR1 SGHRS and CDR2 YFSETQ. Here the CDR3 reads CASSLGDRAYNEQFF. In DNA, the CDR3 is TGTGCCAGCAGCTTGGGAGACAGGGCCTACAATGAGCAGTTCTTC.

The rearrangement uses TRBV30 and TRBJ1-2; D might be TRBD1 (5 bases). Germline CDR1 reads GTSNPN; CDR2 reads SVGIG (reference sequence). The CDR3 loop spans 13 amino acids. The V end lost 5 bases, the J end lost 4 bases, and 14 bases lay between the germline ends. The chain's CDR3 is CAWDTMGRYGYTF. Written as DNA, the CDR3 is TGTGCCTGGGATACCATGGGGCGCTATGGCTACACCTTC.

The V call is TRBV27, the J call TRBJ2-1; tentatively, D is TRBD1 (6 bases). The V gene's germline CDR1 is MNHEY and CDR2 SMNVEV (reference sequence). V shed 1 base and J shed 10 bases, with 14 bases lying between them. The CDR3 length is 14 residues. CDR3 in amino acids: CASSLYSGVTEQFF. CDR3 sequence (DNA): TGTGCCAGCAGTTTATACTCAGGGGTCACAGAGCAGTTCTTC.

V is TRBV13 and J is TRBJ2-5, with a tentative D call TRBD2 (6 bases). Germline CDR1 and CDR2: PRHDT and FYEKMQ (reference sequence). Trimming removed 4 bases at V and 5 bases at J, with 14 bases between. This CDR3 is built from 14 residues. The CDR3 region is CASSSRRADETQYF. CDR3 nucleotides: TGTGCCAGCAGCTCGAGGAGGGCCGATGAGACCCAGTACTTC.

Here the CDR3 reads CATSRDSGSYNEQFF. The CDR3 region has the DNA TGTGCCACCAGCAGAGATTCTGGCTCCTACAATGAGCAGTTCTTC. The chain carries TRBV15 and TRBJ2-1; D remains unclear. This CDR3 is 15 amino acids long. V was pared by 0 bases and J by 0 bases, with 6 bases between. CDR1 is LNHNV, CDR2 YYDKDF, per germline (reference sequence).

CDR3 in amino acids: CASSLVGVYNEQFF. CDR3 nucleotide sequence: TGTGCCAGCAGCTTAGTGGGGGTTTACAATGAGCAGTTCTTC. The J gene is TRBJ2-1, the V gene TRBV7-8; either TRBD1 or TRBD2 may fit D (5 bases each). Germline V gives CDR1 SGHVS, CDR2 FQNEAQ. V was pared by 1 base and J by 4 bases, with 8 bases between. The CDR3 consists of 14 residues.

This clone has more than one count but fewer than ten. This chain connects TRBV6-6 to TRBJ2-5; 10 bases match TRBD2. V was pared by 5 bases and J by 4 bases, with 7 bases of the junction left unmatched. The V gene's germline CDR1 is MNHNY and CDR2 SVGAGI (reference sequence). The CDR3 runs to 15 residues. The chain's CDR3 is CASSRETSGTETQYF. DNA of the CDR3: TGTGCCAGCAGTCGCGAAACTAGCGGGACAGAGACCCAGTACTTC.

CDR3 nucleotides: TGTGCCAGCGATACAGGGTACGAGCAGTACTTC. Its protein product is CASDTGYEQYF. The chain has TRBV2 and TRBJ2-7, with D tentatively TRBD1 (6 bases). Germline values: CDR1 SNHLY, CDR2 FYNNEI. V was pared by 8 bases and J by 4 bases, with 9 bases between. The CDR3 is 11 residues long.